This TCR beta chain was captured in a study of T cell responses to AZD1222 COVID-19 vaccine. V lost 5 bases and J lost 0; bases outside the gene matches: 8. The CDR3 is 18 residues long. Germline loops: CDR1 MNHEY, CDR2 SVGEGT. Only in-frame clones appear in the TCRdb table, and some are missing; sequencing was by immunoSEQ multiplex PCR. The sample lists fewer than 200,000 clones, around 90% occurring once. The chain recombines TRBV6-2 or TRBV6-3 with TRBJ2-3, with TRBD2 identical over 13 bases. Sample: peripheral blood, taken 28 days after the second dose of the MenACWY control vaccine. The TCR comes from an adult who received the MenACWY meningococcal vaccine as a control. The CDR3 reads CASSHRLAGGPSTDTQYF. CDR3 bases: TGTGCCAGCAGTCACAGACTAGCGGGAGGCCCTAGCACAGATACGCAGTATTTT.